This entry lists 8 T cell receptor beta chains sequenced from one sample in a study of T-cell reconstitution after alpha-beta-depleted transplantation in children. A TCRbeta library incorporating unique molecular identifiers was prepared. TCRdb redid the calling of the PCR reads with MiXCR, one entry per CDR3 protein. The sample lists 150,000 to 200,000 distinct CDR3 sequences, 11% seen once, with over 10% in the top ten. Sample: PBMCs, taken before TCRalphabeta/CD19-depleted stem cell transplant. These receptors all come from a boy aged 2-9 years with acute myeloid leukemia, due to receive a stem cell transplant.

This clonotype appeared many times. V and J are TRBV12-3 or TRBV12-4 and TRBJ2-7; 10 nucleotides agree with TRBD2. The CDR3 extends over 16 amino acids. Trimming cost V 3 bases and J 2 bases; bases outside gene matches: 7. This CDR3 reads CASSFSGRYGTYEQYF. In DNA form, the CDR3 reads TGTGCCAGCAGTTTTAGCGGGAGGTACGGGACCTACGAGCAGTACTTC.

Ten or more counts support this clonotype. The V call is TRBV6-5, the J call TRBJ2-1; 9 bases align to TRBD2. This CDR3 contains 16 residues. Unmatched junction bases numbered 5, after V lost 2 bases and J lost 3 bases. Germline CDR1 MNHEY, CDR2 SVGAGI. In DNA form, the CDR3 reads TGTGCCAGCAGTTACCTCGGCGGGAGGGACTACAATGAGCAGTTCTTC. Its translation: CASSYLGGRDYNEQFF.

This clonotype was recorded at least ten times. This sequence joins TRBV6-1 and TRBJ2-7; 7 bases are a match to TRBD2. The CDR3 length is 13 residues. Trimming removed 6 bases from V and 5 bases from J; junction bases left unmatched: 7. The germline gives CDR1 MNHNS, CDR2 SASEGT. In DNA, the CDR3 is TGTGCCAGCAGGAGCGGGACTATCAACGAGCAGTACTTC. Residues: CASRSGTINEQYF.

This clonotype was recorded at least ten times. The V call is TRBV20-1, the J call TRBJ2-7, with 7 bases identical to TRBD2. Unmatched junction bases numbered 7, after V lost 2 bases and J lost 3 bases. The CDR3 sequence is 14 residues long. Germline V gene lookup returns CDR1 DFQATT and CDR2 SNEGSKA (reference sequence). CDR3 coding DNA: TGCAGTGCTAGACCGACGGGGGGACTCTACGAGCAGTACGTC. This sequence encodes CSARPTGGLYEQYV.

The genes are TRBV27 and TRBJ2-1, with a possible D match to TRBD1 (5 bases). The CDR3 has 14 residues. V lost 4 bases to trimming and J lost 2 bases, with 9 bases between them. Germline CDR1 and CDR2: MNHEY and SMNVEV (reference sequence). The DNA for the CDR3 is TGTGCCAGCAGTTCTGACAGACCCTACAATGAGCAGTTCTTC. It is translated as CASSSDRPYNEQFF.

As concerns this clonotype: A single base separates this from a much larger clone, so it may be a read error. J is TRBJ2-5 and V is TRBV3-1, with D unresolved. Trimming shortened V by 3 bases and J by 10 bases, and 18 bases separated the two germline ends. Germline V gene data show CDR1 as LGHDT and CDR2 as YNNKEL (reference sequence). This CDR3 region has 14 residues. CDR3 sequence reads: CASSQDPFPKIQYF. The CDR3 nucleotides read TGTGCCAGCAGCCAGGACCCGTTTCCGAAGATCCAGTACTTC.

Many counts were recorded for this clonotype. This chain joins TRBV20-1 and TRBJ2-4; 11 bases agree with TRBD2. Losses at the gene ends were 4 bases for V and 0 bases for J; bases not matched to a gene: 17. CDR1 is DFQATT and CDR2 is SNEGSKA in the germline V gene (reference sequence). The CDR3 covers 20 residues. The CDR3 sequence: CSAKPTPTSGGPLAKNIQYF. The CDR3 DNA follows: TGCAGTGCTAAACCGACTCCAACTAGCGGGGGACCTTTAGCCAAAAACATTCAGTACTTC.

This clonotype was seen ten or more times. This chain uses TRBV5-1 with TRBJ2-1; a possible D gene is TRBD2 (6 bases). Trimming shortened V by 7 bases and J by 0 bases, and 11 bases separated the two germline ends. The germline V gene encodes CDR1 SGHRS and CDR2 YFSETQ. CDR3 size: 14 residues. CDR3 loop: CASGMGGSYNEQFF. The CDR3, as DNA: TGCGCCAGCGGAATGGGGGGCTCCTACAATGAGCAGTTCTTC.